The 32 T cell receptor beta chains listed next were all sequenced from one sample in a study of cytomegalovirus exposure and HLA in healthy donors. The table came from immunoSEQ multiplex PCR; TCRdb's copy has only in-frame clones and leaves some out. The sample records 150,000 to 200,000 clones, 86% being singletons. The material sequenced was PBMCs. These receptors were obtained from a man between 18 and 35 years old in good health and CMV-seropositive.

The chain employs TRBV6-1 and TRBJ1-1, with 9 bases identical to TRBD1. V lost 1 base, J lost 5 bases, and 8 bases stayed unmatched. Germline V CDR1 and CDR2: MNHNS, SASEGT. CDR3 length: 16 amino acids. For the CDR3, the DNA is TGTGCCAGCAGTGAAGGACAGGGGGTCGGTGGGACTGAAGCTTTCTTT. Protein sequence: CASSEGQGVGGTEAFF.

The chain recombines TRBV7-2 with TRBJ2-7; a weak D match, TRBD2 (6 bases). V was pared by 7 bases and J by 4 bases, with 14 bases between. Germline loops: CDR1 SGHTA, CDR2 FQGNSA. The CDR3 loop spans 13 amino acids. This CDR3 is CASTLKEGYEQYF. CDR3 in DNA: TGTGCCAGCACCTTGAAGGAGGGTTACGAGCAGTACTTC.

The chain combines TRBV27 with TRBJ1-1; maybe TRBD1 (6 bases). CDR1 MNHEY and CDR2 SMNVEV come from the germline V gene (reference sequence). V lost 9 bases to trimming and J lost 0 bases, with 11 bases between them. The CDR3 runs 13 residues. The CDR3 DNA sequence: TGTGCCAGTAAACAGGGTATGAACACTGAAGCTTTCTTT. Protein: CASKQGMNTEAFF.

The CDR3 region has the DNA TGTGCCAGCAGCCCAAAGAGGGAGACCCAGTACTTC. It is translated as CASSPKRETQYF. The chain has TRBV6-1 and TRBJ2-5; D not resolved. Per the germline V gene, CDR1 is MNHNS and CDR2 is SASEGT. V shed 6 bases and J shed 5 bases, with 10 bases lying between them. The CDR3 extends over 12 amino acids.

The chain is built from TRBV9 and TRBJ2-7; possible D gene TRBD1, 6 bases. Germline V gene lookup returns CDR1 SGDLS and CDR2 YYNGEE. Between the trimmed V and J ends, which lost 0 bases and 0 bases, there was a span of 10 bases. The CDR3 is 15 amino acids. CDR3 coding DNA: TGTGCCAGCAGCGTAGAGGGGACACCCTCCTACGAGCAGTACTTC. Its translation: CASSVEGTPSYEQYF.

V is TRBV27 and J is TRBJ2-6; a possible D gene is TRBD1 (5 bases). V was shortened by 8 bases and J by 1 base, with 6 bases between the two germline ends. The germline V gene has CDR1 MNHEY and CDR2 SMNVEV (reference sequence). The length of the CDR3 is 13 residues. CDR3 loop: CASQGSGANVLTF. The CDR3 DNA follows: TGTGCCAGCCAGGGATCTGGGGCCAACGTCCTGACTTTC.

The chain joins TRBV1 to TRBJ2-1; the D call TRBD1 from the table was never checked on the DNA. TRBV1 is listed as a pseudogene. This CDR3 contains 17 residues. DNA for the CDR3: TGCACCAGCAGCCAAGATGATTTACAGTGGGCCGAGAATGAGCAGTTCTTC. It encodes CTSSQDDLQWAENEQFF.

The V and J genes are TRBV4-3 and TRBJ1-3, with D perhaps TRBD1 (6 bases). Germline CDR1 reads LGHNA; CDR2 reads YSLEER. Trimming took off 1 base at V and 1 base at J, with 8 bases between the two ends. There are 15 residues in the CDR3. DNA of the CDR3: TGCGCCAGCAGCCAAGTCAGGGGTTCTGGAAACACCATATATTTT. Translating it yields CASSQVRGSGNTIYF.

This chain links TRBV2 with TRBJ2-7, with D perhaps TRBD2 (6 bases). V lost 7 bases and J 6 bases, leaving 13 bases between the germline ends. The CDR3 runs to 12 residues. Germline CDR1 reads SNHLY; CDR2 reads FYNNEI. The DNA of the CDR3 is TGTGCCAGCAAGACTAGGCAAGCCGAGCAGTACTTC. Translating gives CASKTRQAEQYF. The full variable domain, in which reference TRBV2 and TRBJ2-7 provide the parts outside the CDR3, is EPEVTQTPSHQVTQMGQEVILRCVPISNHLYFYWYRQILGQKVEFLVSFYNNEISEKSEIFDDQFSVERPDGSNFTLKIRSTKLEDSAMYFCASKTRQAEQYFGPGTRLTVT.

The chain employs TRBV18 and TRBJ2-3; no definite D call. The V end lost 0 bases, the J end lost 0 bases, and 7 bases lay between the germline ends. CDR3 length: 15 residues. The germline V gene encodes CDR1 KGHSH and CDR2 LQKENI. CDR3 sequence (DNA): TGTGCCAGCTCACCACCGGCTTCTAGCACAGATACGCAGTATTTT. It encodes CASSPPASSTDTQYF.

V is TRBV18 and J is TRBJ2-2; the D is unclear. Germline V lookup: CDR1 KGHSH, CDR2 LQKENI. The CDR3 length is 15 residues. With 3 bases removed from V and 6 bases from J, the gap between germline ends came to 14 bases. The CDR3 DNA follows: TGTGCCAGCTCACCTGAGGCTTGGTGGGCCGGGGAGCTGTTTTTT. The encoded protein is CASSPEAWWAGELFF. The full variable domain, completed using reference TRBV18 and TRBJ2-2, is NAGVMQNPRHLVRRRGQEARLRCSPMKGHSHVYWYRQLPEEGLKFMVYLQKENIIDESGMPKERFSAEFPKEGPSILRIQQVVRGDSAAYFCASSPEAWWAGELFFGEGSRLTVL.

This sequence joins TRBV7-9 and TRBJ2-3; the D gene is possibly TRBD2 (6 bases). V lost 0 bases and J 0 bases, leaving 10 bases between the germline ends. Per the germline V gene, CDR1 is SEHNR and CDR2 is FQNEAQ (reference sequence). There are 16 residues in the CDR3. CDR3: CASSLAPGESTDTQYF. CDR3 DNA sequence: TGTGCCAGCAGCTTAGCGCCGGGGGAAAGCACAGATACGCAGTATTTT.

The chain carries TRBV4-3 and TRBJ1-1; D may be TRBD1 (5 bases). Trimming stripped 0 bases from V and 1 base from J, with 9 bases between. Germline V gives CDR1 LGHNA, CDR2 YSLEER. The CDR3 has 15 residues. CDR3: CASSQDGAGNTEAFF. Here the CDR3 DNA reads TGCGCCAGCAGCCAAGATGGGGCAGGGAACACTGAAGCTTTCTTT.

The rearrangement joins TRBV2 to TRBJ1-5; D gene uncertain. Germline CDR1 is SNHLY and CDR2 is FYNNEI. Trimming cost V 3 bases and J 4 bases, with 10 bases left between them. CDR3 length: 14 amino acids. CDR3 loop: CASSEIATNQPQHF. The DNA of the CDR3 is TGTGCCAGCAGTGAGATTGCCACAAATCAGCCCCAGCATTTT.

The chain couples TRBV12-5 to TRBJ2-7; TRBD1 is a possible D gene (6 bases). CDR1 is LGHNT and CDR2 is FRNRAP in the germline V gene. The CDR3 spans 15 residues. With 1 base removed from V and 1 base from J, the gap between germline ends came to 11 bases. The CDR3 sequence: CASGLAPGQSYEQYF. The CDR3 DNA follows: TGTGCTAGTGGTTTGGCCCCCGGACAGTCCTACGAGCAGTACTTC. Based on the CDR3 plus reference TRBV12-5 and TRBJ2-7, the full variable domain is DARVTQTPRHKVTEMGQEVTMRCQPILGHNTVFWYRQTMMQGLELLAYFRNRAPLDDSGMPKDRFSAEMPDATLATLKIQPSEPRDSAVYFCASGLAPGQSYEQYFGPGTRLTVT.

The CDR3 sequence is CASSLTTLYEQYF. CDR3 bases: TGCGCCAGCAGCCTAACGACACTCTACGAGCAGTACTTC. The chain carries TRBV4-1 and TRBJ2-7; D is unclear. Germline loops: CDR1 MGHRA, CDR2 YSYEKL. V lost 4 bases, J lost 3 bases, and 10 bases lay in between. CDR3 length: 13 amino acids.

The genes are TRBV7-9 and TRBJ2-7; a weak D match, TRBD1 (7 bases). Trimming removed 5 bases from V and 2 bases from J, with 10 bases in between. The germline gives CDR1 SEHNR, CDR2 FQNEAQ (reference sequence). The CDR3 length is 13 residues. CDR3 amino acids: CASSRRGAYEQYF. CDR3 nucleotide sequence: TGTGCCAGCAGCCGCAGGGGGGCCTACGAGCAGTACTTC.

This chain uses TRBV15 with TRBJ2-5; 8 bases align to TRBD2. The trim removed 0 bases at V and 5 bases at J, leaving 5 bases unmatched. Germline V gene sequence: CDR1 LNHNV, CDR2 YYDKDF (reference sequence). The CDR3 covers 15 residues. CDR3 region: CATSRDRAGEETQYF. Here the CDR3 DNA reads TGTGCCACCAGCAGAGATAGAGCGGGAGAGGAGACCCAGTACTTC. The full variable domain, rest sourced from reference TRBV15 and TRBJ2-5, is DAMVIQNPRYQVTQFGKPVTLSCSQTLNHNVMYWYQQKSSQAPKLLFHYYDKDFNNEADTPDNFQSRRPNTSFCFLDIRSPGLGDTAMYLCATSRDRAGEETQYFGPGTRLLVL.

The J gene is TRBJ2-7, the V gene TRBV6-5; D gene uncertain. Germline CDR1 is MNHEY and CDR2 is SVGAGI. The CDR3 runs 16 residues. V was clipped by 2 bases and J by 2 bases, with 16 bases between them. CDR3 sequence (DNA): TGTGCCAGCAGTTACCCAAAAGCACCGAACCCCTACGAGCAGTACTTC. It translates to CASSYPKAPNPYEQYF.

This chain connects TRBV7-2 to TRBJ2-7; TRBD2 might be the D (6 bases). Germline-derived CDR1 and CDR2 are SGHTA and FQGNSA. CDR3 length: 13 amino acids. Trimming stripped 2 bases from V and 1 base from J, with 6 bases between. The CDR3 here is CASSLLASYEQYF. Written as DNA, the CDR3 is TGTGCCAGCAGCTTACTAGCGTCCTACGAGCAGTACTTC.

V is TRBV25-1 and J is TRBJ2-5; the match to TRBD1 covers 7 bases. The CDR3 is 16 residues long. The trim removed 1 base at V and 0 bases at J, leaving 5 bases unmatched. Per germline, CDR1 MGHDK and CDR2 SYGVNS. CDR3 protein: CASSEFSDRNQETQYF. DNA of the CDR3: TGTGCCAGCAGTGAATTCTCGGACAGGAACCAAGAGACCCAGTACTTC.

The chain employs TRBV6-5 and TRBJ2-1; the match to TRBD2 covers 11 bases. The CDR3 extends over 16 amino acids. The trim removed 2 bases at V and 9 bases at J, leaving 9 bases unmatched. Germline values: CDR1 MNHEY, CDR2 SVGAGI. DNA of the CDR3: TGTGCCAGCAGTTACGGGCTAGCGGGGGGAACTGCTGAGCAGTTCTTC. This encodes CASSYGLAGGTAEQFF.

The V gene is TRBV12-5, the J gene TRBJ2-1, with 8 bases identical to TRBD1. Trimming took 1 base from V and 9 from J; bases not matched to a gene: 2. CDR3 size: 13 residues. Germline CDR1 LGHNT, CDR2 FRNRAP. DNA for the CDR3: TGTGCTAGTGGTTTGGATCAGGGGGCTGAGCAGTTCTTC. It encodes CASGLDQGAEQFF.

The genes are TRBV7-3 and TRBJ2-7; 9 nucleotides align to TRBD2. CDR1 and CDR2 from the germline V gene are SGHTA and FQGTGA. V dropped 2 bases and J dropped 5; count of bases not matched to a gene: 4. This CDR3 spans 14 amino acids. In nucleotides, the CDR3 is TGTGCCAGCAGCTTAGGCGGGGGGGCGGACGAGCAGTACTTC. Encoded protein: CASSLGGGADEQYF.

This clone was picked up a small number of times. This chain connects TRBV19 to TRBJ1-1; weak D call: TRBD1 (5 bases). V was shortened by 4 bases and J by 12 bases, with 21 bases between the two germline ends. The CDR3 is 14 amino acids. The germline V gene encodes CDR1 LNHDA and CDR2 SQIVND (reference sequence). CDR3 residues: CASSTPTVPGRTFF. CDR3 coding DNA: TGTGCCAGTAGTACACCGACAGTCCCGGGCCGAACTTTCTTT.

This CDR3 is CASSPRTSGGNEQFF. The CDR3 DNA reads as TGTGCCAGCAGCCCGCGGACTAGCGGGGGTAATGAGCAGTTCTTC. J is TRBJ2-1 and V is TRBV4-2; 13 nucleotides line up with TRBD2. The germline CDR1 and CDR2 sequences are LGHNA and YNFKEQ. The ends lost 4 bases at V and 7 bases at J; junction bases unmatched: 4. The CDR3 covers 15 residues.

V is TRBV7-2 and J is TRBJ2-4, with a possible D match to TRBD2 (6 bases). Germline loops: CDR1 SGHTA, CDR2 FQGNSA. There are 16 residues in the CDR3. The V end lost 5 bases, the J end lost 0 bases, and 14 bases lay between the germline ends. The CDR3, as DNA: TGTGCCAGCAGCAGCACCCCGGGACTAGCCAAAAACATTCAGTACTTC. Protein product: CASSSTPGLAKNIQYF. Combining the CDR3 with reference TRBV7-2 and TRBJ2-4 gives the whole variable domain GAGVSQSPSNKVTEKGKDVELRCDPISGHTALYWYRQSLGQGLEFLIYFQGNSAPDKSGLPSDRFSAERTGGSVSTLTIQRTQQEDSAVYLCASSSTPGLAKNIQYFGAGTRLSVL.

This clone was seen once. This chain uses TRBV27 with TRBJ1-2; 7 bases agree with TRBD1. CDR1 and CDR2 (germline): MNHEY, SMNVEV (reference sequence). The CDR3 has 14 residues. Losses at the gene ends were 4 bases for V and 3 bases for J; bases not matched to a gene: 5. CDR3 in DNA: TGTGCCAGCAGTTCACAGGGGACGGACTATGGCTACACCTTC. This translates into CASSSQGTDYGYTF.

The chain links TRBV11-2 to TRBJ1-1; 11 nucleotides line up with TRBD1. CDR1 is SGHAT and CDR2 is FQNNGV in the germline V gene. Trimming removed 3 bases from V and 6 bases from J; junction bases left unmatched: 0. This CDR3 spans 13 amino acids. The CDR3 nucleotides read TGTGCCAGCAGCTTGGGACAGGGGGCTGAAGCTTTCTTT. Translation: CASSLGQGAEAFF.

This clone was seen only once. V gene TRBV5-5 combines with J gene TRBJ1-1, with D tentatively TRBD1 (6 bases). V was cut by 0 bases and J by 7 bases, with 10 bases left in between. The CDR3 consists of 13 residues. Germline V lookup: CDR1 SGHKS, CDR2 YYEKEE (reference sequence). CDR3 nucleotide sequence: TGTGCCAGCAGCTTGGCGGACAGCCTTGAAGCTTTCTTT. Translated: CASSLADSLEAFF. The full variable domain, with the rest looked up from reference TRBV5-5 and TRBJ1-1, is DAGVTQSPTHLIKTRGQQVTLRCSPISGHKSVSWYQQVLGQGPQFIFQYYEKEERGRGNFPDRFSARQFPNYSSELNVNALLLGDSALYLCASSLADSLEAFFGQGTRLTVV.

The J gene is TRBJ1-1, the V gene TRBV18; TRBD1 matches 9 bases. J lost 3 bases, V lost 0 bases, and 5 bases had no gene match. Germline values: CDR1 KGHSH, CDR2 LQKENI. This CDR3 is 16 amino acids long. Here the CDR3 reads CASSPPGTGSDTEAFF. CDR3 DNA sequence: TGTGCCAGCTCACCACCCGGGACAGGGAGTGACACTGAAGCTTTCTTT.

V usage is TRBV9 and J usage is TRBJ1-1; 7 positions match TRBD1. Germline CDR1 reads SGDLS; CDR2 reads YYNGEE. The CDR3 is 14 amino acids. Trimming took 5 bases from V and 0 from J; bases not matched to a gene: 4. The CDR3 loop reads CASREGAMNTEAFF. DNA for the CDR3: TGTGCCAGCAGGGAGGGGGCGATGAACACTGAAGCTTTCTTT.